This T cell receptor (beta chain) was captured in a study of CD8 T cells in Susac syndrome. Notes on the study in general: An acknowledgment was made by the study that its TCR sequencing and HLA analysis involved relatively few individuals.

When the RNA was reverse transcribed, random hexamers were used with an input of roughly 0.45 to 1 ug. Multiplex PCR with immunoSEQ amplified the TCR beta CDR3 across 54 Vbeta and 13 Jbeta. TCRdb used MiXCR to reprocess the immunoSEQ multiplex PCR reads, holding one entry per CDR3 protein. The repertoire includes 110,000 or so distinct CDR3 sequences, approximately 93% of them detected once, and 0.093% sits in the top ten. Looked up from germline, CDR1 is GTSNPN and CDR2 is SVGIG (reference sequence). This CDR3 has 14 residues. The multiple sclerosis control group consisted of treatment-naive patients whose relapsing-remitting disease, which was either stable or active, fulfilled revised McDonald criteria. Bulk CD8+ and CD4+ cells came from magnetic negative isolation; CD8+ TEMRA by FACS. Points on this clonotype: Its specificity is unknown. The junction differs from germline at one of its ends, possibly a read error.

This clonotype was sampled from a human donor with multiple sclerosis. V gene TRBV30 combines with J gene TRBJ1-3; D uncertain. Specimen: CD4+ T cells from PBMCs. Here the CDR3 reads CAWSVGNSENTIYF. CDR3 nucleotides: TGTGCCTGGAGTGTAGGTAACTCTGAAAACACCATATATTTT.